This record concerns one T cell receptor beta chain sequence. Naive CD8 cells comprised CD45RO-negative, CCR7-positively selected cells, excluding terminally differentiated effector memory CD45RA+ cells. The method was immunoSEQ multiplex PCR; TCRdb's version includes in-frame clones alone and lacks a portion of them. This repertoire shows about 2.2 million clones, about 93% found once; its top ten account for 1.5% to 2%. This sample stems from a study of shared clonotypes between healthy human individuals. The source is a man in his late teens or twenties in good health. Some clones in this sample may be carry-over from other donors' samples. The sequenced sample consisted of naive CD8+ T cells from PBMCs.

In nucleotides, the CDR3 is TGCGCCAGCAGCCAAGATCAGCGGTACTCCTACAATGAGCAGTTCTTC. Its protein product is CASSQDQRYSYNEQFF. V usage is TRBV4-3 and J usage is TRBJ2-1, with D possibly being TRBD2 (5 bases). V shed 0 bases and J shed 0 bases, with 9 bases lying between them. CDR3 length: 16 amino acids. Germline lookup yields CDR1 LGHNA and CDR2 YSLEER.